The rows below give T cell receptor beta chains drawn from one sample of a study of CD8+ T cells in alopecia areata. Profiling relied on immunoSEQ multiplex PCR, and the TCRdb table lists in-frame clones only, not all of them. Found here are 250,000 to 300,000 clones, roughly 60% of them singletons; the top ten hold about 1.8%. Sequencing was performed on CD4+ T cells sorted from blood, taken at week 24, from a patient treated with tofacitinib. Receptor source: a human donor with alopecia areata. Each CDR3 is given with its conserved first and last residue. D genes are given only for firm matches. The size of a clone is reported for some rows only, either as once, few or many, or as a class for expanded clones.

D gene: TRBD1
J gene: TRBJ2-7
clone size: .
V gene: TRBV30
CDR3 DNA: TGTGCCTGGAGTTTTGGGACAGGGCTCTCCGAGCAGTACTTC
CDR3 protein: CAWSFGTGLSEQYF

D gene: TRBD1
J gene: TRBJ1-1
clone size: .
V gene: TRBV14
CDR3 DNA: TGTGCCAGCAGCCAAGCAGGGGGCGCCGGAGCTTTCTTT
CDR3 protein: CASSQAGGAGAFF

D gene: .
J gene: TRBJ1-4
clone size: .
V gene: TRBV4-2
CDR3 DNA: TGTGCCAGCAGCCGTAGGGGGGGAACCAATGAAAAACTGTTTTTT
CDR3 protein: CASSRRGGTNEKLFF

D gene: .
J gene: TRBJ1-5
clone size: .
V gene: TRBV7-2
CDR3 DNA: TGTGCCAGCAGCGGCGGGACACTTTTCAATCAGCCCCAGCATTTT
CDR3 protein: CASSGGTLFNQPQHF

D gene: .
J gene: TRBJ2-6
clone size: few
V gene: TRBV4-1
CDR3 DNA: TGCGCCAGCAGCCAACACGGGGGGACAACTGGGGCCAACGTCCTGACTTTC
CDR3 protein: CASSQHGGTTGANVLTF

D gene: TRBD1
J gene: TRBJ1-2
clone size: .
V gene: TRBV30
CDR3 DNA: TGTGCCTGGACCCCCGACAGGGGCGGAGGCTATGGCTACACCTTC
CDR3 protein: CAWTPDRGGGYGYTF

D gene: .
J gene: TRBJ2-3
clone size: .
V gene: TRBV5-1
CDR3 DNA: TGCGCCAGCAGCTCGGGAAGTGGGGATACGCAGTATTTT
CDR3 protein: CASSSGSGDTQYF

D gene: .
J gene: TRBJ1-6
clone size: .
V gene: TRBV27
CDR3 DNA: TGTGCCAGCAGTTTTTATGGCGCGGGGGATAATTCACCCCTCCACTTT
CDR3 protein: CASSFYGAGDNSPLHF

D gene: TRBD1
J gene: TRBJ1-2
clone size: .
V gene: TRBV4-2
CDR3 DNA: TGTGCCAGCAGGGGCCGGGACAGGGTTGACTATGGCTACACCTTC
CDR3 protein: CASRGRDRVDYGYTF

D gene: TRBD1
J gene: TRBJ2-6
clone size: .
V gene: TRBV2
CDR3 DNA: TGTGCCAGCAGTCGGGACAGGGGGTCTGGGGCCAACGTCCTGACTTTC
CDR3 protein: CASSRDRGSGANVLTF

D gene: .
J gene: TRBJ2-7
clone size: .
V gene: TRBV30
CDR3 DNA: TGTGCCTGGAGTTTCTGGACGGCGAGCTCCTACGAGCAGTACTTC
CDR3 protein: CAWSFWTASSYEQYF

D gene: .
J gene: TRBJ2-7
clone size: few
V gene: TRBV5-6
CDR3 DNA: TGTGCCAGCAGCTTTACAGCCTTCTCCTCCTACGAGCAGTACTTC
CDR3 protein: CASSFTAFSSYEQYF

D gene: TRBD1
J gene: TRBJ2-5
clone size: .
V gene: TRBV30
CDR3 DNA: TGTGCCTGGAGAGAGGGGGCCGTGAAGACCCAGTACTTC
CDR3 protein: CAWREGAVKTQYF

D gene: .
J gene: TRBJ1-2
clone size: .
V gene: TRBV9
CDR3 DNA: TGTGCCAGCAGCGTAGGGCAGGGAGTCAGCTATGGCTACACCTTC
CDR3 protein: CASSVGQGVSYGYTF

D gene: TRBD1
J gene: TRBJ2-1
clone size: .
V gene: TRBV9
CDR3 DNA: TGTGCCAGCAGCGAGGGACAGGGAACCTACAATGAGCAGTTCTTC
CDR3 protein: CASSEGQGTYNEQFF

D gene: .
J gene: TRBJ2-1
clone size: .
V gene: TRBV15
CDR3 DNA: TGTGCCACCAGCAGAGGGGCCAATGGCGAGCAGTTCTTC
CDR3 protein: CATSRGANGEQFF

D gene: .
J gene: TRBJ2-3
clone size: few
V gene: TRBV7-9
CDR3 DNA: TGTGCCAGCACTGTCACAGATACGCAGTATTTT
CDR3 protein: CASTVTDTQYF

D gene: TRBD2
J gene: TRBJ2-1
clone size: .
V gene: TRBV6-5
CDR3 DNA: TGTGCCAGCAGTTCCTGGCGGGGGGACAATGAGCAGTTCTTC
CDR3 protein: CASSSWRGDNEQFF

D gene: TRBD1
J gene: TRBJ1-2
clone size: few
V gene: TRBV27
CDR3 DNA: TGTGCCAGCAGTCTCCGGGACAGGGGAGGCTACACCTTC
CDR3 protein: CASSLRDRGGYTF

D gene: TRBD1
J gene: TRBJ2-1
clone size: .
V gene: TRBV6-5
CDR3 DNA: TGTGCCAGCAGTCGGGACAGGGACTCCTACAATGAGCAGTTCTTC
CDR3 protein: CASSRDRDSYNEQFF

D gene: TRBD1
J gene: TRBJ1-1
clone size: .
V gene: TRBV7-3
CDR3 DNA: TGTGCCAGCAGCCCGAAAACAGGGGCTGAAGCTTTCTTT
CDR3 protein: CASSPKTGAEAFF

D gene: .
J gene: TRBJ2-3
clone size: .
V gene: TRBV30
CDR3 DNA: TGTGCCTGGAGTGGGTTTGGCGCAGATACGCAGTATTTT
CDR3 protein: CAWSGFGADTQYF

D gene: .
J gene: TRBJ1-1
clone size: .
V gene: TRBV6-5
CDR3 DNA: TGTGCCAGCAGTTCCTTGGGGAGTGGCACTGAAGCTTTCTTT
CDR3 protein: CASSSLGSGTEAFF

D gene: .
J gene: TRBJ1-2
clone size: .
V gene: TRBV29-1
CDR3 DNA: TGCAGCGTTTCTCCGGGACAAGGAGATGGCTACACCTTC
CDR3 protein: CSVSPGQGDGYTF

D gene: .
J gene: TRBJ2-7
clone size: .
V gene: TRBV6-5
CDR3 DNA: TGTGCCAGCAGTTACGCGGGGGCTACGGAGGAGCAGTACTTC
CDR3 protein: CASSYAGATEEQYF

D gene: TRBD2
J gene: TRBJ2-5
clone size: .
V gene: TRBV19
CDR3 DNA: TGTGCCAGTAGCCCTGGGACTAGGGGGCAAGAGACCCAGTACTTC
CDR3 protein: CASSPGTRGQETQYF

D gene: .
J gene: TRBJ2-7
clone size: .
V gene: TRBV7-9
CDR3 DNA: TGTGCCAGCAGCGAAGTTCCCCTTGCCGAGCAGTACTTC
CDR3 protein: CASSEVPLAEQYF

D gene: .
J gene: TRBJ1-2
clone size: once
V gene: TRBV5-6
CDR3 DNA: TGTGCCAGCAGCTTACAGGAAGGCTACACCTTC
CDR3 protein: CASSLQEGYTF

D gene: TRBD1
J gene: TRBJ2-5
clone size: .
V gene: TRBV7-9
CDR3 DNA: TGTGCCAGCAGCTTGGACCCCAGGGGGGAGACCCAGTACTTC
CDR3 protein: CASSLDPRGETQYF

D gene: .
J gene: TRBJ1-1
clone size: .
V gene: TRBV7-2
CDR3 DNA: TGTGCCAGCAGCTTAGACACTGAAGCTTTCTTT
CDR3 protein: CASSLDTEAFF

D gene: TRBD1
J gene: TRBJ1-5
clone size: .
V gene: TRBV2
CDR3 DNA: TGTGCCAGCAGTGGTCAGGGGGGAACTCAGCCCCAGCATTTT
CDR3 protein: CASSGQGGTQPQHF

D gene: .
J gene: TRBJ2-1
clone size: .
V gene: TRBV7-9
CDR3 DNA: TGTGCCAGCAGCTTAGCCCGAGGTAATGAGCAGTTCTTC
CDR3 protein: CASSLARGNEQFF

D gene: TRBD1
J gene: TRBJ2-5
clone size: .
V gene: TRBV9
CDR3 DNA: TGTGCCAGCAGCGTTGAGGGACAGGGGTTAGAGACCCAGTACTTC
CDR3 protein: CASSVEGQGLETQYF

D gene: TRBD2
J gene: TRBJ2-3
clone size: few
V gene: TRBV6-1
CDR3 DNA: TGTGCCAGCAGGCGGGGGAGTCTCACAGATACGCAGTATTTT
CDR3 protein: CASRRGSLTDTQYF

D gene: .
J gene: TRBJ2-3
clone size: .
V gene: TRBV10-3
CDR3 DNA: TGTGCCACCCTACAGAGCACTAGCACAGATACGCAGTATTTT
CDR3 protein: CATLQSTSTDTQYF

D gene: .
J gene: TRBJ2-3
clone size: .
V gene: TRBV4-1
CDR3 DNA: TGCGCCAGCAGCCCCGACAGCACAGATACGCAGTATTTT
CDR3 protein: CASSPDSTDTQYF

D gene: .
J gene: TRBJ2-5
clone size: .
V gene: TRBV29-1
CDR3 DNA: TGCAGCGTTTTCCCTTTACAGGGGAGGAGTGGAGAGACCCAGTACTTC
CDR3 protein: CSVFPLQGRSGETQYF

D gene: .
J gene: TRBJ2-1
clone size: few
V gene: TRBV29-1
CDR3 DNA: TGCAGCGTAAAACAGTATGAGCAGTTCTTC
CDR3 protein: CSVKQYEQFF

D gene: .
J gene: TRBJ1-5
clone size: .
V gene: TRBV2
CDR3 DNA: TGTGCCAGCAGCTACGAGAGGGCGCGGGAACAGCCCCAGCATTTT
CDR3 protein: CASSYERAREQPQHF

D gene: .
J gene: TRBJ1-6
clone size: .
V gene: TRBV7-9
CDR3 DNA: TGTGCCAGCAGCCCCTCAGGGACTTCACCCCTCCACTTT
CDR3 protein: CASSPSGTSPLHF